Each of the 22 T cell receptor beta chains below was sequenced from the same sample in a study of blood T cells in healthy people across ages. A sample-barcoded 5' primer and a J-beta primer mix were used in a second PCR of roughly 7 to 11 cycles. MiXCR, applied by TCRdb to the 5' RACE reads, yields one record per CDR3 protein. The table includes some 1.4 million distinct CDR3 sequences, 42% detected once. Sequencing input: blood. Every receptor here comes from a woman between 18 and 29 years old in good health.

The CDR3 sequence is CSVLTWGTDTQYF. CDR3 bases: TGCAGCGTTCTGACATGGGGCACAGATACGCAGTATTTT. This sequence joins TRBV29-1 and TRBJ2-3; D is undetermined. V lost 5 bases, J lost 1 base, and 10 bases lay in between. This CDR3 comprises 13 residues. Germline assignment: CDR1 SQVTM and CDR2 ANQGSEA.

This clonotype was counted only a few times. The rearrangement joins TRBV20-1 to TRBJ1-2, with D uncertain. The germline V gene encodes CDR1 DFQATT and CDR2 SNEGSKA (reference sequence). CDR3 length equals 9 residues. V dropped 6 bases and J dropped 8 bases, with 7 bases sitting between them. The DNA of the CDR3 is TGCAGTGCCCCAGGCGGCTACACCTTC. It translates to CSAPGGYTF.

CDR3 protein: CASSYGDSDYGYTF. In nucleotides, the CDR3 is TGTGCCAGCAGTTATGGGGACAGCGACTATGGCTACACCTTC. This chain uses TRBV6-6 with TRBJ1-2; 7 nucleotides align to TRBD1. Germline V lookup: CDR1 MNHNY, CDR2 SVGAGI (reference sequence). The length of the CDR3 is 14 residues. Trimming cost V 3 bases and J 3 bases; bases outside gene matches: 4.

This clonotype has just a few counts. The chain uses TRBV29-1 and TRBJ2-2; no definite D call. V was trimmed by 2 bases and J by 5 bases, leaving 12 bases between them. The germline V gene encodes CDR1 SQVTM and CDR2 ANQGSEA. The CDR3 extends over 14 amino acids. The CDR3 region is CSVESPGGTGELFF. The DNA of the CDR3 is TGCAGCGTTGAATCCCCGGGCGGTACCGGGGAGCTGTTTTTT.

The chain employs TRBV9 and TRBJ2-7; 10 nucleotides match TRBD2. V was clipped by 4 bases and J by 0 bases; unmatched bases: 7. This CDR3 contains 16 residues. Germline CDR1 reads SGDLS; CDR2 reads YYNGEE. The CDR3 is CASSPSPSGGSYEQYF. The DNA of the CDR3 is TGTGCCAGCAGCCCGTCTCCTAGCGGGGGCTCCTACGAGCAGTACTTC.

This clonotype was observed a single time. This chain joins TRBV6-2 or TRBV6-3 and TRBJ2-5, with 9 bases matching TRBD1. V shed 7 bases and J 5 bases; nucleotides not matched to a gene: 11. This CDR3 contains 15 residues. Germline V gene sequence: CDR1 MNHEY, CDR2 SVGEGT. Here the CDR3 reads CASIEVQGAGETQYF. CDR3 DNA: TGTGCCAGCATCGAGGTACAGGGGGCAGGGGAGACCCAGTACTTC.

This clonotype came up a few times. V usage is TRBV7-2 and J usage is TRBJ2-4, with D hard to call. The CDR3 spans 12 residues. Per germline, CDR1 SGHTA and CDR2 FQGNSA. The V end was cut by 5 bases, the J end by 8 bases, with 10 bases between. CDR3 sequence: CASSVPFDIQYF. The CDR3 DNA is TGTGCCAGCAGCGTTCCCTTCGACATTCAGTACTTC.

This clonotype was seen ten or more times. The rearrangement links TRBV20-1 to TRBJ1-1, with TRBD1 as a possible D gene (5 bases). V dropped 3 bases and J dropped 5 bases, with 10 bases sitting between them. This CDR3 has 12 amino acids. Germline-derived CDR1 and CDR2 are DFQATT and SNEGSKA (reference sequence). The CDR3, as DNA: TGCAGTGCTAGGGTTGGGGGAACTGAAGCTTTCTTT. Protein: CSARVGGTEAFF.

V is TRBV2 and J is TRBJ2-5, with TRBD2 identical over 7 bases. V gave up 8 bases and J gave up 3 bases; unmatched junction bases: 9. CDR3 length: 14 residues. Germline V gene lookup returns CDR1 SNHLY and CDR2 FYNNEI. DNA for the CDR3: TGTGCCAGCGCTTGGGGTGCGGGGGAAGAGACCCAGTACTTC. It specifies CASAWGAGEETQYF.

The V call is TRBV5-1, the J call TRBJ2-7; D perhaps matches TRBD1 (5 bases). Trimming removed 0 bases at V and 0 bases at J, with 13 bases between. The germline gives CDR1 SGHRS, CDR2 YFSETQ. CDR3 length: 16 residues. CDR3 nucleotides: TGCGCCAGCAGCTTGGGGGGCACGCTTAGCTCCTACGAGCAGTACTTC. This codes for CASSLGGTLSSYEQYF.

This chain connects TRBV29-1 to TRBJ2-2, with 8 bases matching TRBD1. Per the germline V gene, CDR1 is SQVTM and CDR2 is ANQGSEA. This CDR3 is built from 12 residues. V was clipped by 5 bases and J by 4 bases; unmatched bases: 0. The CDR3 loop reads CSVQGATGELFF. CDR3 coding DNA: TGCAGCGTTCAGGGGGCCACCGGGGAGCTGTTTTTT.

This clonotype was counted between two and nine times. The chain joins TRBV21-1 to TRBJ2-1; TRBD2 was called by the table and not checked on the DNA. TRBV21-1 has pseudogene status. The CDR3 covers 17 residues. CDR3 nucleotides: TGTGCCAGCAGCAAAGTCGGCACTAGCGTGGCCTACAATGAGCAGTTCTTC. Protein product: CASSKVGTSVAYNEQFF.

J is TRBJ2-7 and V is TRBV3-1; 7 nucleotides align to TRBD2. V trimming: 4 bases; J trimming: 2 bases; junction bases outside the gene matches: 8. The germline CDR1 and CDR2 sequences are LGHDT and YNNKEL (reference sequence). The CDR3 extends over 15 amino acids. This CDR3 is CASSPEPSGPYEQYF. The CDR3 bases are TGTGCCAGCAGCCCGGAGCCTAGCGGACCCTACGAGCAGTACTTC.

V is TRBV19 and J is TRBJ1-2; maybe TRBD1 (6 bases). Deletions cut 7 bases from V and 0 bases from J, with 15 bases between. The V gene's germline CDR1 is LNHDA and CDR2 SQIVND (reference sequence). CDR3 length: 15 residues. The CDR3 coding sequence is TGTGCCAGTACCATAGGGGGGAAAGCTAACTATGGCTACACCTTC. This sequence encodes CASTIGGKANYGYTF. Full variable domain (missing parts from reference TRBV19 and TRBJ1-2): DGGITQSPKYLFRKEGQNVTLSCEQNLNHDAMYWYRQDPGQGLRLIYYSQIVNDFQKGDIAEGYSVSREKKESFPLTVTSAQKNPTAFYLCASTIGGKANYGYTFGSGTRLTVV.

The chain is built from TRBV12-3 or TRBV12-4 and TRBJ1-6; D may be TRBD1 (5 bases). Trimming removed 5 bases at V and 7 bases at J, with 9 bases between. The CDR3 extends over 13 amino acids. CDR3 nucleotide sequence: TGTGCCAGCAGTGGGGGTCGGAATTCACCCCTCCACTTT. Residues: CASSGGRNSPLHF.

The chain employs TRBV9 and TRBJ2-4, with a tentative D call TRBD2 (6 bases). TRBJ2-7 matches the DNA end more closely, so the J call is doubtful. The length of the CDR3 is 15 residues. Germline CDR1 SGDLS, CDR2 YYNGEE. The CDR3 DNA sequence: TGTGCCAGCAGCGTAGCCGGAGGGGACCCCTACGAGCAGTACTTC. This codes for CASSVAGGDPYEQYF.

This clonotype occurred a few times. This chain connects TRBV20-1 to TRBJ1-1; D is uncertain. Trimming stripped 2 bases from V and 2 bases from J, with 12 bases between. This CDR3 comprises 14 residues. Germline values: CDR1 DFQATT, CDR2 SNEGSKA (reference sequence). CDR3 nucleotide sequence: TGCAGTGCTAGACTGACAACGGGTAACACTGAAGCTTTCTTT. It specifies CSARLTTGNTEAFF.

This clonotype was seen a few times. V and J are TRBV2 and TRBJ2-7; D possibly matches TRBD1 or TRBD2 (5 bases each). This CDR3 has 13 residues. Trimming left V 6 bases short and J 7 bases short, with 16 bases between. Per the germline V gene, CDR1 is SNHLY and CDR2 is FYNNEI. The CDR3 nucleotides read TGTGCCAGCAGGAGGGGCGGCAACAATGAGCAGTACTTC. It yields the protein CASRRGGNNEQYF.

The V gene is TRBV4-1, the J gene TRBJ2-2, with TRBD2 identical over 15 bases. After removal of 0 bases from V and 6 bases from J, the junction contained 5 bases not matched to a gene. In germline, CDR1 is MGHRA, CDR2 YSYEKL. The CDR3 is made up of 18 amino acids. The CDR3, as DNA: TGCGCCAGCAGCCAAGAACCCGGACTAGCGGGAGGGTCCGGGGAGCTGTTTTTT. It specifies CASSQEPGLAGGSGELFF.

This clonotype was seen many times. The chain links TRBV6-1 to TRBJ2-1; 13 bases are shared with TRBD2. From germline, CDR1 is MNHNS and CDR2 SASEGT. The V gene end was trimmed by 7 bases and the J gene end by 0 bases; junction bases not matched to a gene: 6. CDR3 length equals 17 residues. CDR3 amino acids: CASTGLAGEYSYNEQFF. The CDR3 DNA reads TGTGCCAGCACTGGACTAGCGGGGGAGTACTCCTACAATGAGCAGTTCTTC.

The chain recombines TRBV10-3 with TRBJ2-1, with D maybe TRBD2 (5 bases). The V end lost 7 bases, the J end lost 7 bases, and 14 bases lay between the germline ends. This CDR3 spans 13 amino acids. Germline loops: CDR1 ENHRY, CDR2 SYGVKD. The CDR3 nucleotides read TGTGCCATCAAAAAGGGTACGGGAAATGAGCAGTTCTTC. Protein sequence: CAIKKGTGNEQFF.

V and J are TRBV27 and TRBJ2-1; D unresolved. There are 14 residues in the CDR3. Trimming took off 5 bases at V and 2 bases at J, with 10 bases between the two ends. The germline gives CDR1 MNHEY, CDR2 SMNVEV (reference sequence). The CDR3 DNA follows: TGTGCCAGCAGTGTTAGGGCCACCTACAATGAGCAGTTCTTC. This sequence encodes CASSVRATYNEQFF.